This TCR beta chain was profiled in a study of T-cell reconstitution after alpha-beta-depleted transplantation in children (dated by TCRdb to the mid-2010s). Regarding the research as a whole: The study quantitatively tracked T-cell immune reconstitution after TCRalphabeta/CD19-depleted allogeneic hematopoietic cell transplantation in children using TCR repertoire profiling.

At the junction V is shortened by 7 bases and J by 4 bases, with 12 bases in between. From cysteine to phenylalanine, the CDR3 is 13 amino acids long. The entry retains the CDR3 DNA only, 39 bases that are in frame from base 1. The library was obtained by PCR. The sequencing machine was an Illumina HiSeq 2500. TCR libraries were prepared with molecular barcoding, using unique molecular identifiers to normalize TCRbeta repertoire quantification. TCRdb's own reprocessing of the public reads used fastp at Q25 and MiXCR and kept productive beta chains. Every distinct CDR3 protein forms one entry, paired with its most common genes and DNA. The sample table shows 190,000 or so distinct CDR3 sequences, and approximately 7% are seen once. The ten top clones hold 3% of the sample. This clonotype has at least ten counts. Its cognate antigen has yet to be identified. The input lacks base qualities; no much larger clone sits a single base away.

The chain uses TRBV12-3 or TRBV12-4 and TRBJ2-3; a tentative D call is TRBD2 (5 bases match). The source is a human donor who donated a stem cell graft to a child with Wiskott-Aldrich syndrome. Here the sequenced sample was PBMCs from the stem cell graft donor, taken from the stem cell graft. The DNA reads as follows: TGTGCCAGCACTGAGGGATTCCCAGATACGCAGTATTTT. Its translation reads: CASTEGFPDTQYF.